Listed here are 9 T cell receptor beta chains from one sample, sequenced in a study of tumor and adjacent non-tumor tissue in lung cancer. TCRbeta libraries were built with three rounds of nested PCR, modified from ARM-PCR. TCRdb fed the multiplex PCR reads into MiXCR, producing one record per CDR3 protein. The sample records fewer than 55,000 distinct CDR3 sequences, around 62% being singletons. RNA was extracted from bulk tissue without any cell sorting. Distant lung tissue was collected more than 3 cm away from the tumor edge. Sequencing used distant non-tumor lung tissue. These receptors came from a woman aged 35 to 49 with non-small cell lung cancer.

This clonotype was counted a single time. Being one base from a much bigger clone, this may be a read error. The chain joins TRBV30 to TRBJ2-5; possibly TRBD1 for D (5 bases). This CDR3 spans 14 amino acids. The germline V gene has CDR1 GTSNPN and CDR2 SVGIG (reference sequence). The CDR3 nucleotides read TGTGTCTGGAGCCCCATACAGGTTGGAGAGACCCAGTACTTC. Translated: CVWSPIQVGETQYF. Looking up the rest from reference TRBV30 and TRBJ2-5 gives the full variable domain: SQTIHQWPATLVQPVGSPLSLECTVEGTSNPNLYWYRQAAGRGLQLLFYSVGIGQISSEVPQNLSASRPQDRQFILSSKKLLLSDSGFYLCVWSPIQVGETQYFGPGTRLLVL.

Comment on this clonotype: This may come from a read error, since a much larger clone is one base off. CDR3: CASSEFAGASIDTQYF. The CDR3 nucleotides read TGTGCCAGCAGTGAATTTGCGGGGGCTAGCATAGATACGCAGTATTTT. This chain links TRBV6-1 with TRBJ2-3; D is perhaps TRBD2 (7 bases). CDR3 size: 16 residues. The V gene's germline CDR1 is MNHNS and CDR2 SASEGT.

With regard to this clonotype: A read error may explain this, as a much larger clone is one base away. The CDR3 does not close with the conserved phenylalanine or tryptophan, likely indicating a read error. The chain uses TRBV5-8 and TRBJ2-2; 7 positions agree with TRBD2. This CDR3 is built from 14 residues. V lost 8 bases to trimming and J lost 0 bases; unmatched junction nucleotides: 4. In germline, CDR1 is SGHTS, CDR2 YDEGEE. CDR3 amino acids: CARARGTNTGELFS. The CDR3 bases are TGTGCCAGGGCGCGGGGGACGAACACCGGGGAGCTGTTTTCT.

Concerning this clonotype itself: Germline is not matched at one junction end, which may reflect a read error. This chain links TRBV6-6 with TRBJ1-1; tentative D call: TRBD1 (5 bases). The CDR3 length is 16 residues. Germline loops: CDR1 MNHNY, CDR2 SVGAGI (reference sequence). Here the CDR3 reads CASSYSPNRTDTEASF. The CDR3 DNA is TGTGCCAGCAGTTACTCCCCCAACCGAACGGACACTGAAGCTTCCTTT.

With regard to this clonotype: One end of the junction fails to match germline, which may point to a read error. The chain uses TRBV7-8 and TRBJ2-1; 7 bases are shared with TRBD2. The CDR3 extends over 13 amino acids. Germline V gives CDR1 SGHVS, CDR2 FQNEAQ. The CDR3 nucleotides read TGTGCTAGCAGCGACCAGGGACTATCCACCCGTGGCTTC. Protein sequence: CASSDQGLSTRGF.

As for this clonotype: The conserved phenylalanine or tryptophan normally closing the CDR3 is absent here, so this likely arose from a read error. The chain combines TRBV12-3 or TRBV12-4 with TRBJ1-1; 8 nucleotides match TRBD1. Germline trimming cut 5 bases from V and 4 bases from J; bases unmatched to any gene: 9. This CDR3 is built from 15 residues. The CDR3 here is CASSVQGAGVTEAFL. In DNA form, the CDR3 reads TGTGCCAGCAGTGTCCAGGGGGCTGGAGTCACTGAAGCTTTCCTT.

A note on this clonotype: Mismatch with germline at one junction end may stem from a read error. This chain joins TRBV7-3 and TRBJ1-1; possible D gene TRBD1, 5 bases. Germline-derived CDR1 and CDR2 are SGHTA and FQGTGA. This CDR3 is built from 12 residues. The CDR3 reads CASSSPRVVVVF. The CDR3 nucleotides read TGTGCCAGCAGCTCACCCAGGGTGGTGGTTGTCTTT.

On this clonotype itself: It may be a read error: a sequence one base away is much more abundant. The chain joins TRBV7-8 to TRBJ1-3; possible D gene TRBD1, 6 bases. The CDR3 length is 17 residues. Germline V gives CDR1 SGHVS, CDR2 FQNEAQ. The CDR3 nucleotides are TGTGTCAGCAGCTTAGGTCCACAGGGACACTCTGGAAACACCATATATTTT. Its protein product is CVSSLGPQGHSGNTIYF. The variable domain in full, completed from reference TRBV7-8 and TRBJ1-3, reads GAGVSQSPRYKVAKRGQDVALRCDPISGHVSLFWYQQALGQGPEFLTYFQNEAQLDKSGLPSDRFFAERPEGSVSTLKIQRTQQEDSAVYLCVSSLGPQGHSGNTIYFGEGSWLTVV.

In the case of this clonotype: The junction departs from the called germline gene at one end, perhaps through a read error. V gene TRBV12-3 or TRBV12-4 combines with J gene TRBJ2-1, with TRBD2 matching 7 bases. The CDR3 covers 15 residues. CDR3 DNA: TGTGCGAGCAGAAAACTAGCGAACTCCTACAGTGAGCAGTTCTTC. Translating it yields CASRKLANSYSEQFF.